A selection of T cell receptor beta chains follows, all from one sample in a study of cytomegalovirus exposure and HLA in healthy donors. Profiled with immunoSEQ multiplex PCR; TCRdb holds only in-frame clones, not every one. The sample has 170,000 or so clones; around 80% are singletons. What was sequenced was PBMCs. Receptors were obtained from a woman younger than 45 in good health and CMV-seropositive. Each CDR3 is given with its conserved first and last residue. A D gene is named only where the DNA matches it firmly. Some rows mark clone size as missing; the rest say once, few, many or name a class of expanded clone.

clone size	V gene	D gene	J gene	CDR3 DNA	CDR3 protein
.	TRBV27	.	TRBJ2-7	TGTGCCAGCAGTTTGGGGAGGTCTTACGAGCAGTACTTC	CASSLGRSYEQYF
.	TRBV10-2	.	TRBJ2-2	TGCGCCAGCATCACGGGGTTTAACACCGGGGAGCTGTTTTTT	CASITGFNTGELFF
.	TRBV19	.	TRBJ2-2	TGTGCCAGTAGTCCCCGAGGCGGGGAGCTGTTTTTT	CASSPRGGELFF
.	TRBV6-1	.	TRBJ2-1	TGTGCCATGGGTTTGGGACATACTTACAATGAGCAGTTCTTC	CAMGLGHTYNEQFF
once	TRBV11-2	TRBD1	TRBJ2-1	TGTGCCAGCAGCTTAGAGAGGACAGGGAATGAGCAGTTCTTC	CASSLERTGNEQFF
.	TRBV9	.	TRBJ2-4	TGTGCCAGCAGCCTAGGGGGGGACGTAAGTAACATTCAGTACTTC	CASSLGGDVSNIQYF
few	TRBV28	TRBD1	TRBJ1-1	TGTGCCAGCAGACGGACAGGGGTGAGCACTGAAGCTTTCTTT	CASRRTGVSTEAFF
.	TRBV7-2	TRBD2	TRBJ2-3	TGTGCCAGCAGCACGAGCCGCCAGCTAGCGGGAGTTGCAGATACGCAGTATTTT	CASSTSRQLAGVADTQYF
.	TRBV6-5	.	TRBJ2-3	TGTGCCATCAGTTTCGCCTCAGTGGCTGATCCTACGCAGTATTTT	CAISFASVADPTQYF
once	TRBV4-1	.	TRBJ1-5	TGCGCCAGCAGCCAAGTTTTAGGGGATCAGCCCCAGCATTTT	CASSQVLGDQPQHF
.	TRBV9	TRBD2	TRBJ2-3	TGTGCCAGCAGCCCCGCCGAGACCCTAGCGGGAACTAGCACAGATACGCAGTATTTT	CASSPAETLAGTSTDTQYF
.	TRBV4-3	TRBD1	TRBJ1-2	TGCGCCAGCAGCAAGGACAGGGCGTCTGGCTACACCTTC	CASSKDRASGYTF
.	TRBV28	.	TRBJ2-7	TGTGCCAGCAGTTCCAACTCCTACGAGCAGTACTTC	CASSSNSYEQYF
.	TRBV27	.	TRBJ2-7	TGTGCCAGCAGTTCCTATCAGGGTGACGAGCAGTACTTC	CASSSYQGDEQYF
.	TRBV5-8	TRBD1	TRBJ2-2	TGTGCCAGCGCGAGGGGGCCCGGGGAGCTGTTTTTT	CASARGPGELFF
.	TRBV21-1	.	TRBJ1-4	TGTGCCAGACACAGGGGGGGAGAAAAACTGTTTTTT	CARHRGGEKLFF
few	TRBV6-5	TRBD1	TRBJ1-2	TGTGCCAGCAGGACGGGACAGATCTATGGCTACACCTTC	CASRTGQIYGYTF